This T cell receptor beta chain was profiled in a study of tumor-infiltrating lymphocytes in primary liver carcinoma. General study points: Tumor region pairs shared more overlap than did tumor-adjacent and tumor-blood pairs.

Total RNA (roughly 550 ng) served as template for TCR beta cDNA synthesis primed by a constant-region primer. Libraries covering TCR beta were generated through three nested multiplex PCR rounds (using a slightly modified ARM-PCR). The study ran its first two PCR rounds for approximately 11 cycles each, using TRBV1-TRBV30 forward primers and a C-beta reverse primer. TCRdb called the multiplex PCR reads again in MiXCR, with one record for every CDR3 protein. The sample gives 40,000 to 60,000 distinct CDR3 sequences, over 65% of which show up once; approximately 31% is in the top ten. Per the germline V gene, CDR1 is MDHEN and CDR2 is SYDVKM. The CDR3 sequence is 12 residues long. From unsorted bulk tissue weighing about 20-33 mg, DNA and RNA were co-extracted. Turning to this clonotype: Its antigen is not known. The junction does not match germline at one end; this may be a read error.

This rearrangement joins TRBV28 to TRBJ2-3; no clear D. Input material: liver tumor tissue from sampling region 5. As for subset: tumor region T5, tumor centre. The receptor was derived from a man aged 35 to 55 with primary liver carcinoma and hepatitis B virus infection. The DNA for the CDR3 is TGTGTCAGCAGTTCCGACACAGATACGCAGTATTTT. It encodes CVSSSDTDTQYF.